Each of the 20 T cell receptor beta chains below was sequenced from the same sample in a study of blood T cell repertoires in COVID-19. Sequenced by immunoSEQ multiplex PCR; TCRdb stores in-frame clones only, minus some. Of around 99,000 clones listed, approximately 87% are singletons. What was sequenced was peripheral blood. All receptors come from a woman between 45 and 65 years old with acute or convalescent COVID-19.

This clone was seen a handful of times. The chain carries TRBV6-1 and TRBJ1-5; possible D gene TRBD1, 6 bases. V lost 2 bases and J 5 bases, leaving 19 bases between the germline ends. Germline V gives CDR1 MNHNS, CDR2 SASEGT. This CDR3 is built from 17 residues. The CDR3 loop reads CASSERVGGGADQPQHF. The CDR3, as DNA: TGTGCCAGCAGTGAAAGAGTGGGGGGGGGCGCCGATCAGCCCCAGCATTTT.

The chain recombines TRBV6-5 with TRBJ2-7; D unclear. The CDR3 has 15 amino acids. Germline CDR1 reads MNHEY; CDR2 reads SVGAGI. V dropped 3 bases and J dropped 6 bases, with 18 bases sitting between them. The CDR3 nucleotides are TGTGCCAGCAGTTATGGGCCCTCCATCGGCGTCGAGCAGTACTTC. As protein: CASSYGPSIGVEQYF.

V usage is TRBV18 and J usage is TRBJ2-1; 10 positions agree with TRBD1. Germline loops: CDR1 KGHSH, CDR2 LQKENI. The CDR3 is 15 amino acids. Trimming cost V 4 bases and J 5 bases; bases outside gene matches: 5. The CDR3 reads CASSRGQGWNNEQFF. CDR3 nucleotide sequence: TGTGCCAGCTCACGGGGACAGGGGTGGAACAATGAGCAGTTCTTC.

The CDR3 DNA sequence: TGTGCCAGCAGTTCGACATTTTCAAGAGCTAACTATGGCTACACCTTC. The encoded protein is CASSSTFSRANYGYTF. The V and J genes are TRBV6-5 and TRBJ1-2; D is uncertain. The V and J ends lost 4 bases and 0 bases respectively, with 15 bases between them. CDR3 length: 16 amino acids. Germline loops: CDR1 MNHEY, CDR2 SVGAGI.

The V and J genes are TRBV5-1 and TRBJ2-1; 8 positions match TRBD2. The ends lost 0 bases at V and 0 bases at J; junction bases unmatched: 2. The CDR3 runs 16 residues. Germline CDR1 reads SGHRS; CDR2 reads YFSETQ. This CDR3 reads CASSLGGRSSYNEQFF. The CDR3 DNA reads TGCGCCAGCAGCTTGGGCGGGAGGAGCTCCTACAATGAGCAGTTCTTC.

This chain connects TRBV2 to TRBJ1-2; tentative D call: TRBD1 (5 bases). The CDR3 has 14 amino acids. Trimming stripped 10 bases from V and 7 bases from J, with 22 bases between. The germline V gene has CDR1 SNHLY and CDR2 FYNNEI. This CDR3 reads CATAGWGAAAGYTF. In DNA, the CDR3 is TGTGCCACTGCGGGGTGGGGCGCGGCGGCTGGCTACACCTTC.

The CDR3 region is CASKGAEAGQETQYF. The DNA of the CDR3 is TGTGCCAGTAAGGGGGCTGAGGCGGGGCAAGAGACCCAGTACTTC. The chain employs TRBV19 and TRBJ2-5; maybe TRBD1 (7 bases). The CDR3 contains 15 residues. The germline gives CDR1 LNHDA, CDR2 SQIVND (reference sequence). V was trimmed by 7 bases and J by 2 bases, leaving 17 bases between them.

The chain has TRBV30 and TRBJ1-2, with 7 bases identical to TRBD1. Trimming took 3 bases from V and 5 from J; bases not matched to a gene: 6. The CDR3 is 13 amino acids. CDR1 is GTSNPN, CDR2 SVGIG, per germline (reference sequence). In DNA, the CDR3 is TGTGCCTGGAGGGGACAGAGTACGTATGGCTACACCTTC. Amino acid sequence: CAWRGQSTYGYTF.

The chain combines TRBV28 with TRBJ1-2, with a tentative D call TRBD1 (5 bases). In germline, CDR1 is MDHEN, CDR2 SYDVKM. The CDR3 spans 11 residues. Trimming shortened V by 6 bases and J by 4 bases, and 6 bases separated the two germline ends. The CDR3 region has the DNA TGTGCCAGCAGAACAGGCTATGGCTACACCTTC. Translation gives CASRTGYGYTF.

The chain has TRBV19 and TRBJ1-5, with 8 nucleotides matching TRBD1. J lost 2 bases, V lost 9 bases, and 9 bases had no gene match. Germline CDR1 is LNHDA and CDR2 is SQIVND (reference sequence). The CDR3 has 15 residues. The chain's CDR3 is CASAPRGQGNQPQHF. The CDR3 nucleotides read TGTGCCAGCGCCCCCAGGGGGCAAGGCAATCAGCCCCAGCATTTT. Full variable domain (rest looked up from reference TRBV19 and TRBJ1-5): DGGITQSPKYLFRKEGQNVTLSCEQNLNHDAMYWYRQDPGQGLRLIYYSQIVNDFQKGDIAEGYSVSREKKESFPLTVTSAQKNPTAFYLCASAPRGQGNQPQHFGDGTRLSIL.

This clone turned up a few times. The chain uses TRBV28 and TRBJ1-4; the match to TRBD1 covers 7 bases. CDR3 length: 16 residues. Germline values: CDR1 MDHEN, CDR2 SYDVKM. With 5 bases clipped from V and 4 bases from J, the junction kept 10 bases outside the gene matches. The CDR3 nucleotides read TGTGCCAGCAGTCCCTCGGGGACAGATTTTAATGAAAAACTGTTTTTT. Its translation: CASSPSGTDFNEKLFF.

The CDR3: CASTLTGSTDTQYF. In DNA, the CDR3 is TGTGCCAGCACCTTAACGGGTTCCACAGATACGCAGTATTTT. The J gene is TRBJ2-3, the V gene TRBV5-4; no definite D call. Between the trimmed V and J ends, which lost 6 bases and 2 bases, there was a span of 13 bases. The germline V gene has CDR1 SGHNT and CDR2 YYREEE (reference sequence). There are 14 residues in the CDR3.

CDR3 nucleotides: TGTGCCAGCAGTTCCAGGGGTATCAGGAACACTGAAGCTTTCTTT. Protein sequence: CASSSRGIRNTEAFF. The chain is built from TRBV6-5 and TRBJ1-1; perhaps TRBD1 as D (6 bases). CDR3 length equals 15 residues. CDR1 MNHEY and CDR2 SVGAGI come from the germline V gene. The V and J ends lost 4 bases and 1 base respectively, with 13 bases between them.

CDR3 loop: CASSLEWTSQETQYF. DNA of the CDR3: TGTGCCAGCAGCTTAGAGTGGACTAGTCAAGAGACCCAGTACTTC. This chain joins TRBV11-2 and TRBJ2-5; 7 positions match TRBD2. Germline CDR1 is SGHAT and CDR2 is FQNNGV. This CDR3 has 15 residues. Trimming at V came to 0 bases and at J to 2 bases, leaving 3 bases not matched to a gene. The full variable domain, completed using reference TRBV11-2 and TRBJ2-5, is EAGVAQSPRYKIIEKRQSVAFWCNPISGHATLYWYQQILGQGPKLLIQFQNNGVVDDSQLPKDRFSAERLKGVDSTLKIQPAKLEDSAVYLCASSLEWTSQETQYFGPGTRLLVL.

This clone was counted only a few times. The rearrangement joins TRBV3-1 (or the pseudogene TRBV3-2) to TRBJ1-3, with unresolved D. CDR3 length equals 17 residues. The V and J ends lost 1 base and 4 bases respectively, with 17 bases between them. CDR1 is LGHDT, CDR2 YNNKEL, per germline (reference sequence). CDR3 region: CASSQVMIGLAGNTIYF. The CDR3 DNA reads TGTGCCAGCAGCCAAGTGATGATAGGGCTAGCGGGAAACACCATATATTTT.

J is TRBJ1-2 and V is TRBV15; TRBD1 is a possible D gene (6 bases). This CDR3 region has 14 residues. V was shortened by 0 bases and J by 2 bases, with 7 bases between the two germline ends. Germline V CDR1 and CDR2: LNHNV, YYDKDF (reference sequence). Here the CDR3 DNA reads TGTGCCACCAGCAGAGAAACAGGGAACTATGGCTACACCTTC. It encodes CATSRETGNYGYTF.

The rearrangement links TRBV27 to TRBJ1-5; a possible D gene is TRBD1 (6 bases). Germline V gene sequence: CDR1 MNHEY, CDR2 SMNVEV (reference sequence). V was shortened by 8 bases and J by 6 bases, with 26 bases between the two germline ends. The CDR3 runs 17 residues. The chain's CDR3 is CASSPGGYRVLGQPQHF. Written as DNA, the CDR3 is TGTGCCAGCTCCCCGGGGGGCTACAGGGTATTAGGTCAGCCCCAGCATTTT.

This chain uses TRBV27 with TRBJ1-5, with 7 bases identical to TRBD1. Germline CDR1 is MNHEY and CDR2 is SMNVEV (reference sequence). The V and J ends lost 4 bases and 3 bases, in that order; junction bases with no gene match: 3. This CDR3 contains 14 residues. The CDR3 here is CASSSTGFNQPQHF. The CDR3 nucleotides read TGTGCCAGCAGTTCGACAGGGTTCAATCAGCCCCAGCATTTT.

This clone turned up a few times. The chain couples TRBV18 to TRBJ1-1, with 9 bases identical to TRBD1. V was clipped by 8 bases and J by 4 bases; unmatched bases: 5. In germline, CDR1 is KGHSH, CDR2 LQKENI. The CDR3 is 13 residues long. The CDR3 bases are TGTGCCAGCGTGGGACAGGGTGTCACTGAAGCTTTCTTT. It codes for CASVGQGVTEAFF.

This chain links TRBV28 with TRBJ1-2; TRBD1 agrees at 9 bases. The CDR3 sequence is 15 residues long. J gave up 5 bases and V 6 bases, and 10 bases lay outside the gene matches. The germline gives CDR1 MDHEN, CDR2 SYDVKM. CDR3 in amino acids: CASSFGSGTGYGYTF. The CDR3 DNA is TGTGCCAGCAGCTTTGGGTCTGGGACAGGGTATGGCTACACCTTC.